The next 13 T cell receptor beta chains were all read from a single sample in a study of technical replicates of blood from a handful of donors. The data were produced by immunoSEQ multiplex PCR, yet TCRdb's version contains in-frame clones alone and is incomplete. The table has approximately 79,000 clones, around 97% seen once; the top ten hold around 0.31%. The sequenced sample was T cells isolated from PBMCs. Receptor source: a human donor in good health.

The rearrangement uses TRBV6-1 and TRBJ1-2; no reliable D call. The germline gives CDR1 MNHNS, CDR2 SASEGT. V was pared by 0 bases and J by 4 bases, with 12 bases between. The CDR3 extends over 15 amino acids. CDR3 protein: CASSEAPTRGYGYTF. Written as DNA, the CDR3 is TGTGCCAGCAGTGAAGCGCCAACCCGAGGCTATGGCTACACCTTC.

The V gene is TRBV30, the J gene TRBJ1-4, with 8 bases identical to TRBD1. V dropped 4 bases and J dropped 5; count of bases not matched to a gene: 6. Germline CDR1 GTSNPN, CDR2 SVGIG (reference sequence). This CDR3 has 14 amino acids. CDR3 sequence reads: CAWKDRVSNEKLFF. The CDR3 coding sequence is TGTGCCTGGAAGGACAGGGTTTCCAATGAAAAACTGTTTTTT.

This clone was counted between two and nine times. This chain's CDR3 is CASSFSGSTDTQYF. CDR3 nucleotides: TGTGCCAGCAGCTTTAGCGGGAGCACAGATACGCAGTATTTT. The chain couples TRBV7-3 to TRBJ2-3; 7 nucleotides align to TRBD2. With V trimmed by 3 bases and J by 0 bases, 0 bases remained unmatched. The CDR3 is made up of 14 amino acids. Germline CDR1 is SGHTA and CDR2 is FQGTGA.

The rearrangement joins TRBV19 to TRBJ1-1, with D perhaps TRBD1 (6 bases). Trimming removed 5 bases from V and 7 bases from J, with 14 bases in between. The germline gives CDR1 LNHDA, CDR2 SQIVND (reference sequence). The CDR3 covers 13 residues. The CDR3 reads CASSWFKGGEAFF. As DNA, the CDR3 is TGTGCCAGTAGTTGGTTTAAAGGGGGTGAAGCTTTCTTT.

This clone was counted once. The chain links TRBV30 to TRBJ1-5, with a tentative D call TRBD1 (5 bases). V was trimmed by 2 bases and J by 3 bases, leaving 11 bases between them. The CDR3 contains 14 residues. Germline CDR1 GTSNPN, CDR2 SVGIG (reference sequence). In nucleotides, the CDR3 is TGTGCCTGGAGTAGAACAGGCTACAATCAGCCCCAGCATTTT. It specifies CAWSRTGYNQPQHF.

This sequence joins TRBV5-8 and TRBJ1-2; 8 nucleotides line up with TRBD1. The ends lost 5 bases at V and 6 bases at J; junction bases unmatched: 15. The CDR3 covers 16 residues. Germline V gene data show CDR1 as SGHTS and CDR2 as YDEGEE. Here the CDR3 reads CASRFRDRSPLDGYTF. The CDR3 DNA reads as TGTGCCAGCAGATTCCGGGACAGGTCACCGCTGGATGGCTACACCTTC.

The V call is TRBV6-1, the J call TRBJ2-1; 7 nucleotides line up with TRBD1. The V gene end was trimmed by 10 bases and the J gene end by 7 bases; junction bases not matched to a gene: 13. Germline V gene lookup returns CDR1 MNHNS and CDR2 SASEGT. The CDR3 has 14 amino acids. The chain's CDR3 is CATPSLYRGNEQFF. The CDR3 DNA reads TGTGCCACCCCTTCCCTTTACAGGGGAAATGAGCAGTTCTTC.

The V gene is TRBV4-2, the J gene TRBJ1-5; D is possibly TRBD1 (5 bases). The CDR3 runs 13 residues. The germline V gene has CDR1 LGHNA and CDR2 YNFKEQ. V was cut by 0 bases and J by 6 bases, with 6 bases left in between. The CDR3: CASSQDGGQPQHF. In nucleotides, the CDR3 is TGTGCCAGCAGCCAAGACGGGGGTCAGCCCCAGCATTTT.

The rearrangement links TRBV21-1 to TRBJ2-2; TRBD1 is the table's D call, not checked against the DNA. TRBV21-1 is deemed a pseudogene. This CDR3 is built from 13 residues. CDR3 sequence (DNA): TGTGCCAGCAGCAAAGACAGGGACGGGGAGCTGTTTTTT. It specifies CASSKDRDGELFF.

CDR3 coding DNA: TGTGCCAGCAGTTTCCGGGGGGATCGTCAGCCCCAGCATTTT. It translates to CASSFRGDRQPQHF. The chain carries TRBV28 and TRBJ1-5; a weak D match, TRBD1 (5 bases). Germline V CDR1 and CDR2: MDHEN, SYDVKM. The CDR3 is made up of 14 amino acids. Between the trimmed V and J ends, which lost 3 bases and 6 bases, there was a span of 12 bases.

This clone showed up just once. J is TRBJ1-5 and V is TRBV19; maybe TRBD1 (5 bases). Germline values: CDR1 LNHDA, CDR2 SQIVND (reference sequence). V lost 4 bases to trimming and J lost 0 bases, with 19 bases between them. This CDR3 is 18 amino acids long. The CDR3 reads CASSSDPQGSYSNQPQHF. The CDR3 DNA is TGTGCCAGTAGTAGCGACCCCCAGGGCAGCTATAGCAATCAGCCCCAGCATTTT.

Concerning this clone itself: One end of the junction varies from germline; a read error may be responsible. This rearrangement joins TRBV4-1 to TRBJ2-7; 10 bases are shared with TRBD1. The germline CDR1 and CDR2 sequences are MGHRA and YSYEKL. The CDR3 spans 15 residues. The DNA of the CDR3 is TGCGCCAGCAGCCACTCGGACAGGGGGTCCTCCGAGCAGTACTTC. Amino acids: CASSHSDRGSSEQYF.

This sequence joins TRBV6-1 and TRBJ2-3; D call uncertain. The germline V gene encodes CDR1 MNHNS and CDR2 SASEGT. V lost 8 bases, J lost 2 bases, and 14 bases lay in between. CDR3 size: 14 residues. This CDR3 is CASRVSIVTDTQYF. The DNA of the CDR3 is TGTGCCAGCCGGGTTAGCATCGTCACAGATACGCAGTATTTT.